This passage covers 17 T cell receptor beta chains from one sample sequenced in a study of T-cell reconstitution after alpha-beta-depleted transplantation in children (TCRdb year 2016). The library was prepared using PCR. The reads were generated on an Illumina HiSeq 2500. TCR libraries were prepared with molecular barcoding, using unique molecular identifiers to normalize TCRbeta repertoire quantification. TCRdb reprocessing: public reads trimmed at Q25 with fastp, clones called with MiXCR, in-frame beta chains kept. Identical CDR3 protein sequences are pooled into one entry, listed with their most common genes and DNA. The sample records 450,000 to 600,000 distinct CDR3 sequences, 10% to 15% of which are singletons. The ten largest clones represent 2% to 2.5% of the sample. Read against the paper, the sample's treatment or condition label means: allogeneic hematopoietic cell transplantation with graft depleted of TCRalphabeta T cells and CD19 B cells.

The source was PBMCs, mostly from graft donor cells, collected 360 days after TCRalphabeta/CD19-depleted stem cell transplant. These receptors all stem from a male patient between 5 and 17 years old who had a stem cell transplant for acute myeloid leukemia, so the T cells may come from the graft donor.

Note on this clonotype: At one end the junction does not follow the germline gene, possibly because of a read error. The chain joins TRBV6-2 or TRBV6-3 to TRBJ1-1; 7 bases are a match to TRBD1. The CDR3 is made up of 21 amino acids. The germline CDR1 and CDR2 sequences are MNHEY and SVGEGT. CDR3 amino acids: CASSYYFPTGRRYLSGTEVFF. The CDR3 DNA reads TGTGCCAGCAGTTACTACTTTCCGACAGGGCGCCGGTATCTCAGCGGCACTGAAGTTTTCTTT.

There are many counts of this clonotype. The J gene is TRBJ2-1, the V gene TRBV6-2 or TRBV6-3, with D unclear. Germline CDR1 and CDR2: MNHEY and SVGEGT. The germline V and J ends were trimmed by 0 bases and 3 bases, with 9 bases remaining between them. The CDR3 totals 15 residues. The CDR3 DNA follows: TGTGCCAGCAGTTACTCGCCAGCGCTCTACAATGAGCAGTTCTTC. This codes for CASSYSPALYNEQFF.

The rearrangement uses TRBV6-1 and TRBJ1-6; 9 nucleotides match TRBD1. With V trimmed by 6 bases and J by 7 bases, 10 bases remained unmatched. This CDR3 spans 16 amino acids. Looked up from germline, CDR1 is MNHNS and CDR2 is SASEGT. The CDR3 coding sequence is TGTGCCAGCAGCAAACAGGGGGCATCCGAGAATTCACCCCTCCACTTT. Translating it yields CASSKQGASENSPLHF.

V gene TRBV20-1 combines with J gene TRBJ1-6; 8 bases fit TRBD1. This CDR3 is 15 amino acids long. Germline V gene data show CDR1 as DFQATT and CDR2 as SNEGSKA (reference sequence). The V gene end was trimmed by 1 base and the J gene end by 6 bases; junction bases not matched to a gene: 5. This CDR3 is CSARGGQGLNSPLHF. The CDR3 nucleotides read TGCAGTGCTAGAGGTGGACAGGGACTTAATTCACCCCTCCACTTT.

The chain employs TRBV4-1 and TRBJ2-5; weak D call: TRBD2 (7 bases). The V end was cut by 3 bases, the J end by 5 bases, with 19 bases between. CDR1 MGHRA and CDR2 YSYEKL come from the germline V gene. This CDR3 has 16 residues. The CDR3 nucleotides read TGCGCCAGCAGCCAGTCCGAAGGGGGGGACGAGGAGACCCAGTACTTC. Amino acid sequence: CASSQSEGGDEETQYF.

The CDR3 DNA follows: TGCAGTGCAGCACTAGCGGGTTGGCGCCCCTACGAGCAGTACTTC. Residues: CSAALAGWRPYEQYF. This chain uses TRBV20-1 with TRBJ2-7; 9 bases agree with TRBD2. Germline V CDR1 and CDR2: DFQATT, SNEGSKA (reference sequence). The CDR3 contains 15 residues. J gave up 2 bases and V 6 bases, and 11 bases lay outside the gene matches.

There are many counts of this clonotype. V and J are TRBV4-3 and TRBJ2-7, with 9 positions matching TRBD2. V was clipped by 3 bases and J by 4 bases; unmatched bases: 4. Germline V gene sequence: CDR1 LGHNA, CDR2 YSLEER. There are 14 residues in the CDR3. This chain's CDR3 is CASSQEREAYEQYF. As DNA, the CDR3 is TGCGCCAGCAGCCAGGAGCGGGAGGCTTACGAGCAGTACTTC.

The chain links TRBV20-1 to TRBJ2-4, with D possibly matching TRBD1 (6 bases). The CDR3 covers 15 residues. Per germline, CDR1 DFQATT and CDR2 SNEGSKA (reference sequence). V lost 5 bases and J lost 3, with 17 bases in between. The CDR3 sequence: CSADDRSWGKNIQYF. CDR3 nucleotides: TGCAGTGCTGACGACAGGAGCTGGGGCAAAAACATTCAGTACTTC.

This clonotype was counted only a few times. The chain combines TRBV5-1 with TRBJ2-7, with TRBD2 as a possible D gene (5 bases). The CDR3 contains 16 residues. Looked up from germline, CDR1 is SGHRS and CDR2 is YFSETQ. V was pared by 0 bases and J by 2 bases, with 15 bases between. The CDR3 nucleotides are TGCGCCAGCAGCTTGGGCGGCGGGTCAACTCCCTACGAGCAGTACTTC. The encoded protein is CASSLGGGSTPYEQYF.

This clonotype was counted many times. The V call is TRBV7-8, the J call TRBJ2-3; D not certain. This CDR3 contains 17 residues. Trimming took 5 bases from V and 2 from J, leaving 20 bases between them. The germline V gene encodes CDR1 SGHVS and CDR2 FQNEAQ. CDR3 sequence reads: CASSPFFLTKATDTQYF. In nucleotides, the CDR3 is TGTGCCAGCAGCCCTTTCTTTCTAACTAAGGCCACAGATACGCAGTATTTT.

This clonotype has just a few counts. This chain connects TRBV28 to TRBJ2-7, with TRBD2 identical over 10 bases. V shed 4 bases, J shed 4 bases, and the junction held 7 bases outside the gene matches. This CDR3 has 15 residues. Germline V gene data show CDR1 as MDHEN and CDR2 as SYDVKM. CDR3 protein: CASSYPGTSEYEQYF. CDR3 coding DNA: TGTGCCAGCAGTTACCCCGGGACTAGCGAATACGAGCAGTACTTC.

In this sample, this clonotype turned up many times. The rearrangement uses TRBV18 and TRBJ2-7; tentatively, D is TRBD1 or TRBD2 (5 bases each). The CDR3 extends over 14 amino acids. V lost 6 bases, J lost 2 bases, and 14 bases lay in between. Germline CDR1 KGHSH, CDR2 LQKENI. CDR3 protein: CASSPGTGTYEQYF. The CDR3 DNA sequence: TGTGCCAGCTCCCCCGGGACGGGAACCTACGAGCAGTACTTC.

The chain employs TRBV14 and TRBJ2-3, with D unresolved. This CDR3 region has 11 residues. V was trimmed by 6 bases and J by 9 bases, leaving 10 bases between them. Germline V gene sequence: CDR1 SGHDN, CDR2 FVKESK. The CDR3 protein is CASRGTVTQYF. The DNA for the CDR3 is TGTGCCAGCAGGGGAACGGTCACGCAGTATTTT.

Only a few counts were recorded for this clonotype. This chain connects TRBV5-1 to TRBJ2-2, with 7 bases aligning to TRBD1. With 4 bases clipped from V and 2 bases from J, the junction kept 5 bases outside the gene matches. The germline gives CDR1 SGHRS, CDR2 YFSETQ. The CDR3 sequence is 15 residues long. The CDR3 coding sequence is TGCGCCAGCAGCCAACAGGGGTTCAACACCGGGGAGCTGTTTTTT. Translation: CASSQQGFNTGELFF.

J is TRBJ2-3 and V is TRBV6-2 or TRBV6-3; unclear D gene. V gave up 7 bases and J gave up 0 bases, with 11 bases separating them. Germline V gene lookup returns CDR1 MNHEY and CDR2 SVGEGT. The CDR3 has 14 amino acids. The CDR3 loop is CASTFRPSTDTQYF. The CDR3 bases are TGTGCCAGCACCTTCAGACCTAGCACAGATACGCAGTATTTT.

This clonotype was seen more than once but under ten times. The chain uses TRBV7-8 and TRBJ2-2, with D possibly being TRBD2 (5 bases). Between the trimmed V and J ends, which lost 3 bases and 2 bases, there was a span of 7 bases. Germline loops: CDR1 SGHVS, CDR2 FQNEAQ. This CDR3 spans 14 amino acids. CDR3 coding DNA: TGTGCCAGCAGCTTTCGGGAAAACACCGGGGAGCTGTTTTTT. Protein product: CASSFRENTGELFF.

This clonotype was detected a few times. The chain uses TRBV4-3 and TRBJ2-1; tentatively, D is TRBD2 (6 bases). Germline-derived CDR1 and CDR2 are LGHNA and YSLEER. V gave up 1 base and J gave up 4 bases, with 17 bases separating them. The CDR3 has 17 amino acids. The CDR3 reads CASSQGFWDFPYNEQFF. The CDR3 nucleotides are TGCGCCAGCAGCCAAGGTTTTTGGGACTTTCCGTACAATGAGCAGTTCTTC.